This T cell receptor beta chain was identified during a study of response to subunit inactivated influenza vaccine. TCRdb reprocessed the RT-PCR reads with MiXCR, giving one entry per CDR3 protein. This table has around 200,000 distinct CDR3 sequences, approximately 12% appearing once. The V gene end was trimmed by 6 bases and the J gene end by 11 bases; junction bases not matched to a gene: 17. Per germline, CDR1 MDHEN and CDR2 SYDVKM. The CDR3 has 16 residues. The same data also went into a second study, on T cells expressing NK-cell markers. That work adds: Template switching by 5'RACE with UMIs generated the TCR beta cDNA. The TCR beta repertoires originated in sorted CD3+CD56+NKG2C+, CD3+CD56+NKG2C- and CD3+CD56-NKG2C+ T cells. HCMV specificity of expanded NKG2C+ T cell clones remained unclear.

The sequenced sample was CD8+ T cells sorted from PBMCs, obtained about 13 days after vaccination. The chain carries TRBV28 and TRBJ1-4, with 8 bases that match TRBD1. The TCR comes from a man over 45 who received an inactivated influenza vaccine. The DNA for the CDR3 is TGTGCCAGCAGCCTTCGACAGGGGAGTCTAATGAGGAAACTGTTTTTT. Translated: CASSLRQGSLMRKLFF. Drawing the rest from reference TRBV28 and TRBJ1-4, the complete variable domain is DVKVTQSSRYLVKRTGEKVFLECVQDMDHENMFWYRQDPGLGLRLIYFSYDVKMKEKGDIPEGYSVSREKKERFSLILESASTNQTSMYLCASSLRQGSLMRKLFFGSGTQLSVL.